This TCR beta chain was observed in a study of OX40 agonist ivuxolimab in advanced cancers. Study at large: Patients were treated with ivuxolimab, an agonistic anti-OX40 (CD134) antibody. Ivuxolimab was delivered to patients intravenously every 2 weeks at doses spanning 0.01 to 10 mg/kg.

As concerns this clone: Antigen: not known.

Study-wide points: CD4+ and CD8+ blood T cells expanded clonally by week 6 at 0.1 to 3.0 mg/kg.

Trimming shortened V by 2 bases and J by 2 bases, and 10 bases separated the two germline ends. The CDR3 extends over 16 amino acids. The germline V gene has CDR1 SGHAT and CDR2 FQNNGV. Profiled with immunoSEQ multiplex PCR; TCRdb holds only in-frame clones, not every one. Of about 79,000 clones in the sample, roughly 87% were seen once. The sequenced sample was CD4+ or CD8+ T cells sorted from blood, obtained in a trial of the OX40 agonist ivuxolimab. This chain connects TRBV11-2 to TRBJ2-6; the D gene is possibly TRBD2 (5 bases). This TCR came from an adult with an advanced solid tumor such as melanoma, head and neck, liver or kidney cancer. Here the CDR3 DNA reads TGTGCCAGCAGCTTATCCACGGGGACTGGGGCCAACGTCCTGACTTTC. Protein sequence: CASSLSTGTGANVLTF.